Presented here are 15 T cell receptor beta chains from one specimen sequenced in a study of human T cells and chemical hapten exposure. The time point was: patch test 1, 2 weeks after DPC sensitization. The treatment is: therapeutic diphenylcyclopropenone sensitization with weekly scalp DPC. TCRdb called the RACE reads again in MiXCR, with one record for every CDR3 protein. The data contain some 180,000 distinct CDR3 sequences, around 24% of them seen just once; the ten biggest clones take up under 7%. Sample: whole blood, taken in connection with sensitization to the hapten diphenylcyclopropenone (DPC). These receptors originate from a woman between 50 and 59 years old with alopecia areata. Some clones in this sample may be carry-over from other donors' samples.

This clonotype has only a few counts. The V call is TRBV2, the J call TRBJ2-2, with 10 bases matching TRBD2. This CDR3 has 17 amino acids. CDR1 and CDR2 from the germline V gene are SNHLY and FYNNEI. Trimming removed 4 bases from V and 6 bases from J; junction bases left unmatched: 11. DNA for the CDR3: TGTGCCAGCAGTGGAGGTCTGGCTAGCGGGAGCCCCGGGGAGCTGTTTTTT. This translates into CASSGGLASGSPGELFF. The entire variable domain, with the rest obtained from reference TRBV2 and TRBJ2-2, is as follows: EPEVTQTPSHQVTQMGQEVILRCVPISNHLYFYWYRQILGQKVEFLVSFYNNEISEKSEIFDDQFSVERPDGSNFTLKIRSTKLEDSAMYFCASSGGLASGSPGELFFGEGSRLTVL.

V usage is TRBV29-1 and J usage is TRBJ2-1; D perhaps matches TRBD1 (5 bases). Germline CDR1 reads SQVTM; CDR2 reads ANQGSEA. The CDR3 has 14 amino acids. The V end lost 7 bases, the J end lost 0 bases, and 13 bases lay between the germline ends. The CDR3 loop is CSGQGMSSYNEQFF. CDR3 nucleotide sequence: TGCAGCGGCCAGGGCATGAGCTCCTACAATGAGCAGTTCTTC.

This clonotype was recorded many times. The chain has TRBV6-5 and TRBJ2-6; no definite D call. This CDR3 has 14 amino acids. Germline values: CDR1 MNHEY, CDR2 SVGAGI. V lost 8 bases and J lost 0, with 8 bases in between. The CDR3 DNA sequence: TGTGCCAGCTCCAAAAGCTCTGGGGCCAACGTCCTGACTTTC. It yields the protein CASSKSSGANVLTF.

This clonotype was detected a few times. This sequence joins TRBV7-9 and TRBJ2-7; 10 positions match TRBD1. The CDR3 extends over 13 amino acids. Germline CDR1 reads SEHNR; CDR2 reads FQNEAQ (reference sequence). With 4 bases clipped from V and 5 bases from J, the junction kept 2 bases outside the gene matches. The chain's CDR3 is CASSSDRGDEQYF. The CDR3, as DNA: TGTGCCAGCAGCTCGGACAGGGGGGACGAGCAGTACTTC. Full variable domain (outside the CDR3, taken from reference TRBV7-9 and TRBJ2-7): DTGVSQNPRHKITKRGQNVTFRCDPISEHNRLYWYRQTLGQGPEFLTYFQNEAQLEKSRLLSDRFSAERPKGSFSTLEIQRTEQGDSAMYLCASSSDRGDEQYFGPGTRLTVT.

This rearrangement joins TRBV7-9 to TRBJ1-2; D is ambiguous. The CDR3 has 15 amino acids. Germline CDR1 is SEHNR and CDR2 is FQNEAQ (reference sequence). V was trimmed by 2 bases and J by 0 bases, leaving 10 bases between them. The CDR3 DNA reads TGTGCCAGCAGCTTATTGGCGGTAGCTAACTATGGCTACACCTTC. Its translation is CASSLLAVANYGYTF.

The chain is built from TRBV20-1 and TRBJ1-6, with D perhaps TRBD1 (6 bases). The germline V and J ends were trimmed by 6 bases and 6 bases, with 12 bases remaining between them. CDR3 length: 13 amino acids. Germline V lookup: CDR1 DFQATT, CDR2 SNEGSKA (reference sequence). CDR3 region: CSASTGFNSPLHF. The CDR3 bases are TGCAGTGCATCGACAGGCTTTAATTCACCCCTCCACTTT.

V usage is TRBV4-2 and J usage is TRBJ2-1, with D possibly being TRBD1 or TRBD2 (6 bases each). The CDR3 is 17 residues long. The V end lost 0 bases, the J end lost 6 bases, and 18 bases lay between the germline ends. CDR1 and CDR2 (germline): LGHNA, YNFKEQ. The CDR3 loop is CASSQDVGGTPGNEQFF. DNA for the CDR3: TGTGCCAGCAGCCAAGATGTAGGGGGGACCCCCGGCAATGAGCAGTTCTTC.

This clonotype has just a few counts. J is TRBJ2-7 and V is TRBV6-5; TRBD2 aligns across 8 bases. There are 13 residues in the CDR3. V was clipped by 8 bases and J by 3 bases; unmatched bases: 6. CDR1 is MNHEY and CDR2 is SVGAGI in the germline V gene. The CDR3 loop is CASLGLGNYEQYF. The CDR3 nucleotides read TGTGCCAGCTTGGGACTAGGGAACTACGAGCAGTACTTC.

The V gene is TRBV19, the J gene TRBJ1-4; unclear D gene. The germline V and J ends were trimmed by 2 bases and 0 bases, with 4 bases remaining between them. The germline V gene has CDR1 LNHDA and CDR2 SQIVND (reference sequence). The CDR3 totals 14 residues. CDR3 nucleotides: TGTGCCAGTAGTATATCCGCAACTAATGAAAAACTGTTTTTT. Translating gives CASSISATNEKLFF.

This clonotype came up a few times. The V call is TRBV27, the J call TRBJ2-3; the D is unclear. Trimming left V 4 bases short and J 2 bases short, with 7 bases between. Per the germline V gene, CDR1 is MNHEY and CDR2 is SMNVEV (reference sequence). The CDR3 extends over 13 amino acids. The CDR3 nucleotides are TGTGCCAGCAGTTATCAGGCCACAGATACGCAGTATTTT. Translated, it gives CASSYQATDTQYF.

This chain links TRBV6-6 with TRBJ2-7, with 8 positions matching TRBD2. The length of the CDR3 is 16 residues. The J segment lost 2 bases and the V segment lost 0 bases, leaving 6 bases of the junction unmatched. Germline loops: CDR1 MNHNY, CDR2 SVGAGI (reference sequence). The CDR3 region is CASSYSMSSGPYEQYF. CDR3 coding DNA: TGTGCCAGCAGTTACTCGATGTCTAGCGGGCCCTACGAGCAGTACTTC.

For the CDR3, the DNA is TGCGCCAGCAGACTCACACCCGCCCAAGAGACCCAGTACTTC. Its translation is CASRLTPAQETQYF. V and J are TRBV5-1 and TRBJ2-5; no firm D call. This CDR3 contains 14 residues. Germline CDR1 reads SGHRS; CDR2 reads YFSETQ. With 5 bases removed from V and 1 base from J, the gap between germline ends came to 12 bases.

This clonotype has only one observation. This sequence joins TRBV9 and TRBJ2-2; D is ambiguous. The CDR3 is 16 amino acids. Germline assignment: CDR1 SGDLS and CDR2 YYNGEE. V was cut by 0 bases and J by 3 bases, with 12 bases left in between. The CDR3 DNA is TGTGCCAGCAGCGTAGCACGGCAACAAGACACCGGGGAGCTGTTTTTT. Its translation is CASSVARQQDTGELFF.

V and J are TRBV20-1 and TRBJ1-2; D might be TRBD1 (6 bases). CDR1 and CDR2 (germline): DFQATT, SNEGSKA (reference sequence). The CDR3 contains 12 residues. The CDR3 nucleotides are TGCAACGGTCGGGGGCAATACTATGGCTACACCTTC. This sequence encodes CNGRGQYYGYTF.

This sequence joins TRBV6-5 and TRBJ2-7; TRBD2 matches at 11 bases. Germline V lookup: CDR1 MNHEY, CDR2 SVGAGI. Trimming took 5 bases from V and 5 from J; bases not matched to a gene: 5. CDR3 size: 14 residues. CDR3 DNA: TGTGCCAGCAGTCCTAGCGGGAGGAAGAACGAGCAGTACTTC. This sequence encodes CASSPSGRKNEQYF.